This is a list of T cell receptor beta chains from one sample in a study of T cell responses to AZD1222 COVID-19 vaccine. The assay was immunoSEQ multiplex PCR, and TCRdb's table has in-frame clones only and misses some. The sample records 110,000 or so clones, around nine tenths being singletons. Here the sequenced sample was peripheral blood, taken on day 0 of MenACWY control vaccination. The receptors derive from an adult in good health. CDR3s include the opening cysteine and the closing phenylalanine or tryptophan. Fields, in order: clone size, V gene, J gene, D gene, CDR3 DNA, CDR3 protein. A D gene is named only where the DNA matches it firmly. Some rows mark clone size as missing; the rest say once, few, many or name a class of expanded clone.

>NA|TRBV13|TRBJ2-3|TRBD1
TGTGCCAGCAGCTCGGGACAGGGCACAGATACGCAGTATTTT
CASSSGQGTDTQYF
>NA|TRBV9|TRBJ1-2|TRBD1
TGTGCCAGCAGCGTAGCAGGGGGTGTCTATGGCTACACCTTC
CASSVAGGVYGYTF
>NA|TRBV5-5|TRBJ1-5|TRBD1
TGTGCCAGCAGCTTGGGACAGGGGTATCAGCCCCAGCATTTT
CASSLGQGYQPQHF
>NA|TRBV9|TRBJ2-2|NA
TGTGCCAGCAGCTCCGGACTGCCTCCCGGGGAGCTGTTTTTT
CASSSGLPPGELFF
>NA|TRBV10-2|TRBJ1-5|NA
TGCGCCAGCAGTGCACCCGGCCATAGCAATCAGCCCCAGCATTTT
CASSAPGHSNQPQHF
>NA|TRBV5-1|TRBJ2-1|TRBD2
TGCGCCAGCAGCTTGGTAGTGGGGGGGACCTACAATGAGCAGTTCTTC
CASSLVVGGTYNEQFF
>NA|TRBV11-3|TRBJ2-1|NA
TGTGCCAGCAGCCTCGGGGCTAGCGCTGACAATGAGCAGTTCTTC
CASSLGASADNEQFF
>NA|TRBV11-2|TRBJ1-3|TRBD1
TGTGCCAGCGGCCCGACAGGGAGCACTGGAAACACCATATATTTT
CASGPTGSTGNTIYF
>NA|TRBV10-3|TRBJ2-2|TRBD2
TGTGCCATCAGTGAGTCTGTAGGACTAGCTGCCACCGGGGAGCTGTTTTTT
CAISESVGLAATGELFF
>NA|TRBV6-2/TRBV6-3|TRBJ2-1|NA
TGTGCCAGCAGCCAGGGGGAGGGAGCGTCCTACAATGAGCAGTTCTTC
CASSQGEGASYNEQFF
>once|TRBV5-1|TRBJ2-2|TRBD2
TGCGCCAGCAGCGGGCTAGCGGGGGACGGCACCGGGGAGCTGTTTTTT
CASSGLAGDGTGELFF
>NA|TRBV7-9|TRBJ2-7|NA
TGTGCCAGCTCCGGGCTGGGCTCCTACGAGCAGTACTTC
CASSGLGSYEQYF
>NA|TRBV11-2|TRBJ1-2|NA
TGTGCCAGCAGCGAGGGGCGCTATGGCTACACCTTC
CASSEGRYGYTF
>NA|TRBV3-1/TRBV3-2|TRBJ1-5|TRBD1
TGTGCCAGCAGCCAAGATGGGGGTAGGGACAGGGGGCATCAGCCCCAGCATTTT
CASSQDGGRDRGHQPQHF
>NA|TRBV10-3|TRBJ2-5|NA
TGTGCCATCAGTGAGTCAGGCCTGACAGTCCAAGAGACCCAGTACTTC
CAISESGLTVQETQYF
>NA|TRBV5-1|TRBJ1-1|NA
TGCGCCAGCAGCTTGGGGGGGCTCGCTACTGAAGCTTTCTTT
CASSLGGLATEAFF
>NA|TRBV28|TRBJ2-7|TRBD1
TGTGCCAGCAGTTTTTCTTCCGGACAGGGGTACGAGCAGTACTTC
CASSFSSGQGYEQYF
>few|TRBV18|TRBJ1-1|NA
TGTGCCAGCTCACAGGGGACTGAAGCTTTCTTT
CASSQGTEAFF
>NA|TRBV5-4|TRBJ1-2|NA
TGTGCCAGCAGCTTGGCCGGCGGGGAGGCCTATGGCTACACCTTC
CASSLAGGEAYGYTF
>NA|TRBV28|TRBJ2-7|NA
TGTGCCAGCAGGTACTTATACGAGCAGTACTTC
CASRYLYEQYF
>NA|TRBV30|TRBJ1-5|NA
TGTGCCTGGAGTATGGGGGGCAATCAGCCCCAGCATTTT
CAWSMGGNQPQHF
>NA|TRBV6-5|TRBJ1-2|NA
TGTGCCAGCAGCTCCCCTCCCCTCTATGGCTACACCTTC
CASSSPPLYGYTF